This T cell receptor beta chain was documented in a study of cytomegalovirus exposure and HLA in healthy donors. Looking at the study overall: When 350 to 400 donors were genotyped, just over 80% of them were found to fall in the Caucasian-associated ancestry cluster. Study-wide points: Later, an analysis found that common viral pathogens appeared to be linked with several of the most significant clusters. TCR beta V segments were, for the most part, productive about 87% or about 30% of the time in an earlier analysis.

Use of 60 Vbeta and 13 Jbeta primers characterized the PCR. The repertoire was sequenced with immunoSEQ multiplex PCR; TCRdb's copy has only in-frame clones and lacks some. The sample consists of around 120,000 clones, 84% of them appearing once. This cohort consisted of healthy bone marrow donors. Points on this clone: Its antigen remains unidentified.

V lost 0 bases to trimming and J lost 7 bases, with 19 bases between them. The CDR3 sequence is 17 residues long. Germline lookup yields CDR1 SNHLY and CDR2 FYNNEI. Sequenced: PBMCs. The TCR sequence derives from a man aged 50-60 years in good health and CMV-seronegative. The rearrangement uses TRBV2 and TRBJ2-1, with D possibly being TRBD2 (7 bases). CDR3 nucleotide sequence: TGTGCCAGCAGTGAAGCAGTTTGGGGGGGCGGCGGAAATGAGCAGTTCTTC. This encodes CASSEAVWGGGGNEQFF.